The rows below give T cell receptor beta chains drawn from one sample of a study of T cell changes during pregnancy in multiple sclerosis. Using immunoSEQ multiplex PCR, the repertoire was profiled, and TCRdb retains in-frame clones only, with some absent. The repertoire includes 30,000 to 45,000 clones, almost 95% of them detected once, and 1.2% sits in the top ten. Sample: PBMCs (not recorded whether the cells were cultured). The receptors come from a female donor with multiple sclerosis, enrolled in a pregnancy study. Each CDR3 is given with its conserved first and last residue. D genes are given only for firm matches. Only part of the rows carry a size: once, few, many, or a class if the clone is expanded.

v_call	j_call	clone_size	d_call	cdr3_aa	cdr3_nt
TRBV5-1	TRBJ2-2	few	TRBD1	CASGQTGGNTGELFF	TGCGCCAGCGGCCAGACAGGGGGCAACACCGGGGAGCTGTTTTTT
TRBV5-4	TRBJ2-3	-	TRBD2	CASGAGGVTDTQYF	TGTGCCAGCGGAGCGGGAGGGGTCACAGATACGCAGTATTTT
TRBV29-1	TRBJ2-2	-	-	CSVASQDTGELFF	TGCAGCGTTGCGTCCCAGGACACCGGGGAGCTGTTTTTT
TRBV11-2	TRBJ2-5	-	TRBD2	CASRQLAGKETQYF	TGTGCCAGCAGGCAACTAGCGGGAAAAGAGACCCAGTACTTC
TRBV13	TRBJ1-2	-	-	CASSFEGWANYGYTF	TGTGCCAGCAGCTTCGAGGGTTGGGCGAACTATGGCTACACCTTC
TRBV30	TRBJ1-5	once	-	CAWREGSFWGNQPQHF	TGTGCCTGGCGCGAGGGGTCCTTTTGGGGCAATCAGCCCCAGCATTTT
TRBV29-1	TRBJ2-1	-	TRBD2	CSVEAHGRTYNEQFF	TGCAGCGTTGAAGCCCACGGGAGGACCTACAATGAGCAGTTCTTC
TRBV6-5	TRBJ1-5	-	-	CASSYSGIGMNQPQHF	TGTGCCAGCAGTTACTCGGGGATAGGAATGAATCAGCCCCAGCATTTT
TRBV7-6	TRBJ1-4	once	-	CASSLNNQGNEKLFF	TGTGCCAGCAGCTTAAATAACCAAGGAAATGAAAAACTGTTTTTT
TRBV5-1	TRBJ2-4	once	-	CASSLDGLGKNIQYF	TGCGCCAGCAGCTTGGACGGGCTAGGCAAAAACATTCAGTACTTC
TRBV14	TRBJ2-7	-	TRBD1	CASSPTGILYEQYF	TGTGCCAGCAGCCCGACAGGGATCCTCTACGAGCAGTACTTC
TRBV7-9	TRBJ1-4	-	-	CASSSPTRATNEKLFF	TGTGCCAGCAGCTCCCCGACCCGTGCAACTAATGAAAAACTGTTTTTT
TRBV7-9	TRBJ2-7	-	-	CASSLGGLLLYEQYF	TGTGCCAGCAGCTTAGGAGGCCTCCTTCTGTACGAGCAGTACTTC
TRBV30	TRBJ1-5	-	TRBD1	CAWSSGTGTFSNQPQHF	TGTGCCTGGAGTTCCGGGACAGGGACCTTTAGCAATCAGCCCCAGCATTTT
TRBV19	TRBJ2-7	-	TRBD2	CASRGLAGGYYEQYF	TGTGCCAGTAGGGGACTAGCGGGGGGATACTACGAGCAGTACTTC
TRBV2	TRBJ2-1	-	-	CATLARGGTYNEQFF	TGTGCCACTCTGGCAAGGGGTGGTACCTACAATGAGCAGTTCTTC
TRBV21-1	TRBJ2-1	-	-	CASSNPLRRGHNEQFF	TGTGCCAGCAGCAATCCCCTACGGAGGGGTCACAATGAGCAGTTCTTC
TRBV6-5	TRBJ1-1	-	-	CASSYQGPIPNTEAFF	TGTGCCAGCAGTTACCAGGGACCCATACCGAACACTGAAGCTTTCTTT
TRBV6-9	TRBJ2-7	-	-	CASSSKLSCGGSTNITYEQYF	TGTGCCAGCAGTTCGAAATTGTCCTGTGGAGGGTCCACAAACATTACCTACGAGCAGTACTTC
TRBV30	TRBJ2-1	-	-	CAWSVSGTLYNEQFF	TGTGCCTGGAGTGTATCCGGGACTCTCTACAATGAGCAGTTCTTC
TRBV2	TRBJ2-1	-	-	CASSDDGSSYNEQFF	TGTGCCAGCAGTGACGATGGGAGCTCCTACAATGAGCAGTTCTTC
TRBV7-2	TRBJ1-2	-	TRBD1	CASSSGQGRTGYTF	TGTGCCAGCAGCTCCGGACAGGGTCGAACGGGCTACACCTTC
TRBV6-1	TRBJ1-5	-	-	CASSEEGGGGQPQHF	TGTGCCAGCAGTGAAGAGGGGGGGGGCGGTCAGCCCCAGCATTTT
TRBV19	TRBJ1-2	-	-	CASSTPPNGYTF	TGTGCCAGTAGTACCCCGCCTAATGGCTACACCTTC
TRBV6-6	TRBJ1-4	-	-	CASETLANEKLFF	TGTGCCAGCGAGACCCTCGCCAATGAAAAACTGTTTTTT
TRBV18	TRBJ2-2	-	-	CASSGLVTNTGELFF	TGTGCCAGCTCAGGGCTAGTTACGAACACCGGGGAGCTGTTTTTT
TRBV29-1	TRBJ2-1	-	TRBD1	CSADRVQWQFF	TGCAGCGCGGACAGGGTTCAATGGCAGTTCTTC
TRBV28	TRBJ1-4	-	TRBD1	CASRQTGEKLFF	TGTGCCAGCAGGCAGACAGGGGAAAAACTGTTTTTT
TRBV10-3	TRBJ2-5	-	-	CAAGTYQETQYF	TGTGCCGCGGGGACCTACCAAGAGACCCAGTACTTC
TRBV4-2	TRBJ2-3	-	-	CASSQDGSTDTQYF	TGTGCCAGCAGCCAAGATGGCAGCACAGATACGCAGTATTTT
TRBV19	TRBJ2-3	-	-	CASSKQDGWTDTQYF	TGTGCCAGTAGTAAACAGGATGGGTGGACAGATACGCAGTATTTT
TRBV27	TRBJ1-1	-	TRBD1	CASSFNAGGTEAFF	TGTGCCAGCAGTTTTAATGCAGGGGGCACTGAAGCTTTCTTT
TRBV4-1	TRBJ2-1	-	TRBD2	CASSQEPSGTNEQFF	TGCGCCAGCAGCCAAGAACCTAGCGGGACGAATGAGCAGTTCTTC
TRBV9	TRBJ1-4	-	TRBD1	CASSSRTGNEKLFF	TGTGCCAGCAGCTCGCGGACAGGGAATGAAAAACTGTTTTTT
TRBV7-8	TRBJ2-7	once	-	CASQSGYEQYF	TGTGCCAGTCAGAGTGGCTACGAGCAGTACTTC
TRBV28	TRBJ1-2	-	-	CASSLVRVNYGYTF	TGTGCCAGCAGTTTAGTAAGGGTTAACTATGGCTACACCTTC
TRBV2	TRBJ2-7	few	-	CASGWDGQYF	TGTGCCAGCGGGTGGGACGGACAGTACTTC
TRBV7-9	TRBJ1-4	-	-	CASSPPLGNELFF	TGTGCCAGCAGCCCCCCCCTAGGGAATGAACTGTTTTTT
TRBV6-4	TRBJ2-3	few	-	CASSDSAGSTDTQYF	TGTGCCAGCAGTGACTCGGCGGGATCCACAGATACGCAGTATTTT
TRBV6-6	TRBJ1-5	-	-	CAGREDGNQPQHF	TGTGCCGGCAGGGAGGACGGCAATCAGCCCCAGCATTTT
TRBV5-1	TRBJ2-2	-	-	CASSLDREAGELFF	TGCGCCAGCAGCTTGGACAGGGAGGCCGGGGAGCTGTTTTTT
TRBV5-1	TRBJ2-5	-	TRBD2	CASSPGLAGAETQYF	TGCGCCAGCAGTCCAGGACTAGCGGGAGCTGAGACCCAGTACTTC
TRBV10-3	TRBJ2-1	-	-	CAISRDSSSYNEQFF	TGTGCCATCAGTCGGGACTCAAGCTCCTACAATGAGCAGTTCTTC
TRBV7-9	TRBJ1-5	few	-	CASSSVNSNQPQHF	TGTGCCAGCAGCTCAGTTAATAGCAATCAGCCCCAGCATTTT
TRBV19	TRBJ2-7	-	TRBD1	CASSIGTGGHEQYF	TGTGCCAGTAGTATCGGAACAGGGGGCCACGAGCAGTACTTC
TRBV27	TRBJ2-2	-	TRBD1	CASRDLQGAGTGELFF	TGTGCCAGCAGAGACCTACAGGGGGCAGGCACCGGGGAGCTGTTTTTT
TRBV28	TRBJ2-7	-	-	CASSPPTDIYEQYF	TGTGCCAGCAGTCCACCGACAGATATCTACGAGCAGTACTTC
TRBV7-2	TRBJ2-3	-	-	CASSFREAQYF	TGTGCCAGCAGCTTTAGGGAGGCGCAGTATTTT